These 19 T cell receptor beta chains came from one sample sequenced in a study of T-cell memory formation after mild COVID-19 (dated by TCRdb to the early 2020s). The library was obtained by 5' RACE. These reads were obtained on an Illumina NovaSeq 6000. The raw public reads went through TCRdb reprocessing: fastp at Q25, MiXCR clone calling, in-frame beta chains kept. Rows with a matching CDR3 protein are joined into one entry that keeps the most common DNA and genes. The sample profile shows a few hundred thousand distinct CDR3 sequences; about 17% of them were found once. The top ten clonotypes cover about a fifth of the sample. Sequences were obtained from PBMCs or a T cell subset sorted from them (not recorded which). Receptors originate from a man younger than 35 who had mild COVID-19 (a few samples of this study predate the infection). The sample titles of this study are shuffled in the database, so cell type and time point are left out; the donor was told from shared clones.

This clonotype was seen a few times. This chain uses TRBV20-1 with TRBJ2-5, with D unclear. Trimming took off 2 bases at V and 5 bases at J, with 6 bases between the two ends. Germline CDR1 is DFQATT and CDR2 is SNEGSKA (reference sequence). The length of the CDR3 is 11 residues. This chain's CDR3 is CSARQRETQYF. CDR3 bases: TGCAGTGCTAGACAACGGGAGACCCAGTACTTC.

The chain couples TRBV5-8 to TRBJ2-1, with unresolved D. The CDR3 extends over 13 amino acids. Trimming removed 0 bases from V and 5 bases from J, with 6 bases in between. Germline CDR1 is SGHTS and CDR2 is YDEGEE. Here the CDR3 DNA reads TGTGCCAGCAGCTTGGTCGGAAACAATGAGCAGTTCTTC. The encoded protein is CASSLVGNNEQFF.

The chain uses TRBV18 and TRBJ2-2; 8 bases are shared with TRBD1. Germline trimming cut 6 bases from V and 4 bases from J; bases unmatched to any gene: 10. This CDR3 contains 16 residues. In germline, CDR1 is KGHSH, CDR2 LQKENI. DNA for the CDR3: TGTGCCAGCTCTCCCCGAGGACAGGGATCCACCGGGGAGCTGTTTTTT. Protein product: CASSPRGQGSTGELFF.

This clonotype was counted only a few times. This rearrangement joins TRBV28 to TRBJ2-6, with 7 bases that match TRBD2. The CDR3 covers 18 residues. Germline CDR1 reads MDHEN; CDR2 reads SYDVKM. Trimming took 4 bases from V and 0 from J; bases not matched to a gene: 9. CDR3 nucleotide sequence: TGTGCCAGCAGTTCCCTCGGGGGAGGGCTCTCTGGGGCCAACGTCCTGACTTTC. Protein sequence: CASSSLGGGLSGANVLTF.

This chain links TRBV12-3 or TRBV12-4 with TRBJ2-7; a weak D match, TRBD1 (6 bases). The CDR3 runs 13 residues. V lost 4 bases, J lost 3 bases, and 10 bases lay in between. This chain's CDR3 is CASSSLQGYEQYF. DNA for the CDR3: TGTGCCAGCAGTTCGTTACAGGGCTACGAGCAGTACTTC.

The DNA of the CDR3 is TGTGCCAGCTCAGCCGGTGAGAATCAGCCCCAGCATTTT. It codes for CASSAGENQPQHF. V is TRBV18 and J is TRBJ1-5; D not resolved. Trimming pared 5 bases from V and 4 bases from J, leaving 9 bases between. The germline gives CDR1 KGHSH, CDR2 LQKENI. This CDR3 region has 13 residues.

This clonotype has only a few counts. V is TRBV7-2 and J is TRBJ2-7; 7 nucleotides line up with TRBD1. Germline CDR1 is SGHTA and CDR2 is FQGNSA. J lost 3 bases, V lost 3 bases, and 5 bases had no gene match. CDR3 size: 14 residues. The DNA for the CDR3 is TGTGCCAGCAGCTTCGGACAGGAGCTCTACGAGCAGTACTTC. Protein: CASSFGQELYEQYF.

This clonotype was observed a few times. The rearrangement links TRBV12-3 or TRBV12-4 to TRBJ1-5; a weak D match, TRBD1 (5 bases). V lost 5 bases and J lost 2, with 28 bases in between. The CDR3 covers 20 residues. The chain's CDR3 is CASSVALGQGFLRGNQPQHF. The CDR3 nucleotides are TGTGCCAGCAGTGTGGCTCTGGGGCAGGGTTTCCTTCGGGGCAATCAGCCCCAGCATTTT.

This clonotype was seen more than once but under ten times. V is TRBV9 and J is TRBJ2-7; D may match TRBD1 or TRBD2 (5 bases each). The germline V and J ends were trimmed by 4 bases and 2 bases, with 13 bases remaining between them. Germline V CDR1 and CDR2: SGDLS, YYNGEE. This CDR3 comprises 14 residues. The chain's CDR3 is CASSPFRGPYEQYF. The CDR3 region has the DNA TGTGCCAGCAGCCCCTTCCGGGGACCCTACGAGCAGTACTTC. The complete variable domain, with remaining parts taken from reference TRBV9 and TRBJ2-7, reads DSGVTQTPKHLITATGQRVTLRCSPRSGDLSVYWYQQSLDQGLQFLIQYYNGEERAKGNILERFSAQQFPDLHSELNLSSLELGDSALYFCASSPFRGPYEQYFGPGTRLTVT.

This clonotype was counted a few times. The chain has TRBV10-2 and TRBJ1-2, with D uncertain. Germline values: CDR1 WSHSY, CDR2 SAAADI. Trimming took off 6 bases at V and 4 bases at J, with 12 bases between the two ends. This CDR3 has 13 residues. The CDR3 nucleotides read TGCGCCAGCAGCTACGGGCCGGGCTATGGCTACACCTTC. This gives the protein CASSYGPGYGYTF.

This clonotype was seen a handful of times. Written as DNA, the CDR3 is TGTGCCAGCAGCTTGGAACGGACAGGGCGAGAGACCCAGTACTTC. Its protein product is CASSLERTGRETQYF. The chain uses TRBV5-4 and TRBJ2-5; 8 bases fit TRBD1. The CDR3 has 15 amino acids. V shed 0 bases, J shed 4 bases, and the junction held 5 bases outside the gene matches. In germline, CDR1 is SGHNT, CDR2 YYREEE (reference sequence).

This clonotype has more than one count but fewer than ten. The chain couples TRBV7-3 to TRBJ2-3; the D gene is possibly TRBD2 (6 bases). Trimming cost V 5 bases and J 1 base, with 13 bases left between them. From germline, CDR1 is SGHTA and CDR2 FQGTGA. The CDR3 length is 15 residues. CDR3 loop: CASSPTLAGTDTQYF. The CDR3 DNA reads TGTGCCAGCAGCCCCACCTTAGCGGGCACAGATACGCAGTATTTT.

This clonotype was seen ten or more times. The genes are TRBV12-3 or TRBV12-4 and TRBJ2-2; 12 bases align to TRBD2. V lost 6 bases to trimming and J lost 1 base; unmatched junction nucleotides: 9. The CDR3 consists of 18 residues. CDR3 in amino acids: CASSPRTSGALNTGELFF. CDR3 nucleotide sequence: TGTGCCAGCAGCCCCCGGACTAGCGGGGCTTTGAACACCGGGGAGCTGTTTTTT.

V and J are TRBV19 and TRBJ1-1; TRBD1 is a possible D gene (5 bases). The ends were cut back, 3 bases at V and 8 bases at J, with 10 bases in the middle. Germline CDR1 reads LNHDA; CDR2 reads SQIVND (reference sequence). The CDR3 loop spans 12 amino acids. CDR3: CASSIRPGEAFF. The CDR3 DNA is TGTGCCAGTAGTATTCGGCCAGGGGAAGCTTTCTTT.

This clonotype was detected only a few times. The V gene is TRBV28, the J gene TRBJ2-7; TRBD1 matches at 9 bases. Germline CDR1 and CDR2: MDHEN and SYDVKM. The CDR3 covers 17 residues. V trimming: 5 bases; J trimming: 0 bases; junction bases outside the gene matches: 11. The CDR3 is CASSPPGQGFSSYEQYV. The CDR3 DNA sequence: TGTGCCAGCAGTCCTCCGGGACAGGGTTTTAGCTCCTACGAGCAGTACGTC.

This clonotype was seen only a few times. The rearrangement links TRBV6-6 to TRBJ2-1; a weak D match, TRBD2 (5 bases). V was clipped by 7 bases and J by 4 bases, with 14 bases between them. The germline V gene encodes CDR1 MNHNY and CDR2 SVGAGI (reference sequence). The CDR3 has 14 residues. The CDR3 region has the DNA TGTGCCAGCACGCCTCGGGGTCGATACAATGAGCAGTTCTTC. Translating it yields CASTPRGRYNEQFF.

In its sample, this clonotype was seen many times. The rearrangement joins TRBV20-1 to TRBJ1-5; tentative D call: TRBD1 (6 bases). Germline CDR1 is DFQATT and CDR2 is SNEGSKA (reference sequence). The CDR3 length is 15 residues. V was pared by 1 base and J by 3 bases, with 13 bases between. In DNA, the CDR3 is TGCAGTGCTAGAGTCCAGGGGCGGTTCAATCAGCCCCAGCATTTT. Amino acid sequence: CSARVQGRFNQPQHF.

This clonotype was recorded a few times. V and J are TRBV10-1 and TRBJ1-2; D call uncertain. From germline, CDR1 is WNHNN and CDR2 SYGVQD (reference sequence). The V gene lost 0 bases and the J gene lost 3 bases, with 5 bases spanning the gap. The CDR3 length is 13 residues. CDR3 sequence (DNA): TGCGCCAGCAGTGAGTCGAAAGACTATGGCTACACCTTC. Its translation is CASSESKDYGYTF.

This clonotype showed up just a few times. The chain combines TRBV15 with TRBJ2-1, with a weak D call TRBD2 (5 bases). Trimming removed 5 bases at V and 0 bases at J, with 14 bases between. CDR3 size: 16 residues. CDR1 and CDR2 from the germline V gene are LNHNV and YYDKDF (reference sequence). The CDR3 nucleotides read TGTGCCACCAGCTCTTCGGACTGGAGCTCCTACAATGAGCAGTTCTTC. Its translation: CATSSSDWSSYNEQFF.